This TCR beta chain was retrieved from a study of T cells after posttransplantation cyclophosphamide. This related bone marrow graft donor gave peripheral blood on the day of marrow donation. Using immunoSEQ multiplex PCR, the repertoire was profiled, and TCRdb retains in-frame clones only, with some absent. The repertoire has about 30,000 clones, none seen only once; the ten largest take 2.5% to 3%. This clone was detected many times. Its antigen is undetermined. Notes on the study in general: Recipient CMV seropositivity and CMV reactivation strongly tracked TRB clonality. TRB overlap between skin or GI tissue T cells and blood was limited. Later post-transplant blood repertoires were often dominated by donor CD8+ memory clones.

With 6 bases clipped from V and 4 bases from J, the junction kept 8 bases outside the gene matches. Germline lookup yields CDR1 MDHEN and CDR2 SYDVKM. This CDR3 has 15 residues. This sequence originates from a woman aged 55-69 years in good health, CMV-negative, and a related stem cell transplant donor. The material sequenced was PBMCs. The chain has TRBV28 and TRBJ1-2; 10 nucleotides line up with TRBD1. The CDR3 protein is CASRYLRTGGYGYTF. Written as DNA, the CDR3 is TGTGCCAGCAGGTACCTCCGGACAGGGGGCTATGGCTACACCTTC.